The rows below give T cell receptor beta chains drawn from one sample of a study of blood T cell repertoires in COVID-19. Sequencing was performed with immunoSEQ multiplex PCR; in TCRdb, only in-frame clones are kept and a portion is missing. The sample records some 48,000 clones, 89% being singletons. Material: peripheral blood. The receptors were sampled from a human donor in a cohort sampled during active COVID-19. Each CDR3 is given with its conserved first and last residue. The D gene is left open where the match is weak. Some rows mark clone size as missing; the rest say once, few, many or name a class of expanded clone.

D gene	clone size	J gene	V gene	CDR3 protein	CDR3 DNA
TRBD2	.	TRBJ2-2	TRBV19	CASSIVLAGGTGELFF	TGTGCCAGTAGTATAGTCCTAGCGGGCGGAACCGGGGAGCTGTTTTTT
TRBD1	.	TRBJ2-1	TRBV5-5	CASSPGQGDYNEQFF	TGTGCCAGCAGCCCGGGACAGGGGGACTACAATGAGCAGTTCTTC
.	.	TRBJ1-2	TRBV28	CASSWQGRDGYGYTF	TGTGCCAGCTCATGGCAGGGCAGAGACGGCTATGGCTACACCTTC
.	.	TRBJ2-2	TRBV5-1	CASSPRGGRTGELFF	TGCGCCAGCAGCCCGAGGGGGGGCCGAACCGGGGAGCTGTTTTTT
TRBD1	.	TRBJ2-5	TRBV11-2	CASSPTGTVSLRETQYF	TGTGCCAGCAGCCCCACCGGGACAGTCTCCCTCCGGGAGACCCAGTACTTC
.	few	TRBJ1-5	TRBV12-5	CASGDPDAALGGYQPQHF	TGTGCTAGTGGTGACCCTGATGCTGCCCTGGGGGGATATCAGCCCCAGCATTTT
.	.	TRBJ1-3	TRBV4-2	CASREGRSSGNTIYF	TGTGCCAGCAGGGAGGGGAGAAGCTCTGGAAACACCATATATTTT
.	.	TRBJ2-3	TRBV7-9	CASSPVAWDTQYF	TGTGCCAGCAGCCCTGTCGCGTGGGATACGCAGTATTTT
.	.	TRBJ2-1	TRBV7-2	CASSLAGPGSYNEQFF	TGTGCCAGCAGCTTAGCGGGTCCGGGCTCCTACAATGAGCAGTTCTTC
.	.	TRBJ1-3	TRBV30	CAWSVVGFGGNTIYF	TGTGCCTGGAGTGTCGTCGGGTTCGGTGGAAACACCATATATTTT
.	.	TRBJ1-5	TRBV7-2	CASSGRGSGGQPQHF	TGTGCCAGCAGCGGCCGTGGGTCGGGAGGGCAGCCCCAGCATTTT
.	.	TRBJ1-4	TRBV7-9	CASSLSGATNEKLFF	TGTGCCAGCAGCCTATCAGGGGCAACTAATGAAAAACTGTTTTTT
.	.	TRBJ2-4	TRBV19	CASSIGTNSKNIQYF	TGTGCCAGTAGTATAGGTACTAATAGCAAAAACATTCAGTACTTC
TRBD1	.	TRBJ1-4	TRBV14	CASSQDLSGGNKEKLFF	TGTGCCAGCAGCCAAGATCTGTCAGGGGGGAATAAGGAAAAACTGTTTTTT